This entry concerns a single T cell receptor beta chain. The data were obtained in a study of blood T cell repertoires in COVID-19. Across the study: Spain, Italy and the United States supplied samples that represented acute and convalescent COVID-19.

Data came from immunoSEQ multiplex PCR; TCRdb stores just in-frame clones and leaves some out. The sample records 110,000 to 150,000 clones, roughly three quarters being singletons. Germline loops: CDR1 MNHEY, CDR2 SVGAGI. The CDR3 runs to 15 residues. Trimming took 5 bases from V and 0 from J, leaving 10 bases between them. Cohorts were based on clinical histories the participants reported. The source of this sequence is a woman in her fifties or sixties who had recovered from COVID-19. The genes are TRBV6-5 and TRBJ1-4; D not certain. The sample comprised PBMCs or T cells enriched from blood (not recorded which). The CDR3 nucleotides are TGTGCCAGCAGTCCGGGTCTAACAACTAATGAAAAACTGTTTTTT. Residues: CASSPGLTTNEKLFF.